This T cell receptor (beta chain) was sequenced in a study of early T cells in non-severe SARS-CoV-2 infection. About the study: Bulk RNA taken from unsorted whole blood was sequenced, leaving chains unpaired. Whole-study findings and limits: Clonotype matching in VDJdb favored anti-spike CD8 responses and did not capture private and CD4 specificities.

Individual cDNA molecules carried attached unique molecular identifiers. Via MiXCR, TCRdb re-called the 5' RACE reads, giving one row per CDR3 protein. The sample carries over 35,000 distinct CDR3 sequences, about 6% recorded once. This clonotype was counted many times. Its cognate antigen is unknown. This CDR3 region has 15 residues. Per the germline V gene, CDR1 is SGHNT and CDR2 is YYREEE (reference sequence). The V gene end was trimmed by 4 bases and the J gene end by 3 bases; junction bases not matched to a gene: 4. The material was whole blood, obtained at baseline. This TCR was recovered from an adult who was a healthcare worker with PCR-confirmed SARS-CoV-2 infection or an uninfected control (not recorded which). The V gene is TRBV5-4, the J gene TRBJ2-1; the match to TRBD2 covers 10 bases. The CDR3 sequence is CASSLGLANYNEQFF. As DNA, the CDR3 is TGTGCCAGCAGCCTGGGACTAGCGAACTACAATGAGCAGTTCTTC.